These 11 T cell receptor beta chains share one sample of origin, sequenced in a study of T cells after yellow fever vaccination. TCRdb redid the calling of the 5' RACE reads with MiXCR, one entry per CDR3 protein. The data contain fewer than 450,000 distinct CDR3 sequences, under 5% of them singletons. The source material was PBMCs, sampled 5 days after the yellow fever booster vaccination. These receptors were obtained from a man younger than 35 who received the YFV17D yellow fever vaccine.

This clonotype showed up many times. V is TRBV15 and J is TRBJ2-7; TRBD2 is a possible D gene (6 bases). Deletions cut 1 base from V and 4 bases from J, with 8 bases between. The germline V gene has CDR1 LNHNV and CDR2 YYDKDF (reference sequence). The CDR3 covers 13 residues. CDR3 coding DNA: TGTGCCACCAGCAGAGGGGGGGAGTACGAGCAGTACTTC. Its translation is CATSRGGEYEQYF.

The V and J genes are TRBV6-5 and TRBJ1-5; no definite D call. The CDR3 extends over 13 amino acids. V was pared by 2 bases and J by 6 bases, with 8 bases between. Looked up from germline, CDR1 is MNHEY and CDR2 is SVGAGI. In nucleotides, the CDR3 is TGTGCCAGCAGTTACAGGGAGGGTCAGCCCCAGCATTTT. It yields the protein CASSYREGQPQHF.

This clonotype turned up a few times. J is TRBJ1-4 and V is TRBV12-3 or TRBV12-4, with D tentatively TRBD1 (5 bases). V was trimmed by 2 bases and J by 10 bases, leaving 14 bases between them. The CDR3 runs 14 residues. CDR3 amino acids: CASSLSAGSAKLFF. DNA of the CDR3: TGTGCCAGCAGTTTATCGGCAGGGTCGGCAAAACTGTTTTTT.

This clonotype was seen many times. The V and J genes are TRBV5-6 and TRBJ1-2; D remains ambiguous. The germline V gene encodes CDR1 SGHDT and CDR2 YYEEEE. Trimming took 3 bases from V and 4 from J, leaving 7 bases between them. The CDR3 loop spans 12 amino acids. The CDR3 nucleotides are TGTGCCAGCAGCTCCGGACCCTATGGCTACACCTTC. This translates into CASSSGPYGYTF.

This clonotype turned up a few times. This rearrangement joins TRBV7-6 to TRBJ2-7; D is possibly TRBD2 (7 bases). Trimming removed 2 bases from V and 5 bases from J, with 13 bases in between. The CDR3 totals 14 residues. Looked up from germline, CDR1 is SGHVS and CDR2 is FNYEAQ. In DNA form, the CDR3 reads TGTGCCAGCAGCTTATTCGGGGGGCGCGACGAGCAGTACTTC. Amino acids: CASSLFGGRDEQYF.

This chain links TRBV6-1 with TRBJ1-5; D is undetermined. Germline assignment: CDR1 MNHNS and CDR2 SASEGT. The CDR3 consists of 12 residues. V lost 2 bases to trimming and J lost 6 bases, with 5 bases between them. CDR3 nucleotides: TGTGCCAGCAGTGAAACGTCTCAGCCCCAGCATTTT. Translation: CASSETSQPQHF.

This clonotype was recorded at least ten times. This chain connects TRBV11-2 to TRBJ2-3; TRBD1 or TRBD2 may be the D gene (6 bases each). V was pared by 4 bases and J by 2 bases, with 16 bases between. This CDR3 contains 16 residues. Per germline, CDR1 SGHAT and CDR2 FQNNGV. As DNA, the CDR3 is TGTGCCAGCAGCTCCTGGGGGGCGGCCAACACAGATACGCAGTATTTT. Translating it yields CASSSWGAANTDTQYF.

As concerns this clonotype: This may arise from a read error, as a much more abundant clone is one base away. The rearrangement links TRBV5-1 to TRBJ2-2; TRBD1 matches 7 bases. The CDR3 consists of 16 residues. Looked up from germline, CDR1 is SGHRS and CDR2 is YFSETQ. V was clipped by 0 bases and J by 6 bases; unmatched bases: 8. CDR3 coding DNA: TGCGCCAGCAGCTTGGCCCGGGACAGCTCTTCCGGGGAGCTGTTTTTT. Residues: CASSLARDSSSGELFF. Full variable domain (remainder filled in from reference TRBV5-1 and TRBJ2-2): KAGVTQTPRYLIKTRGQQVTLSCSPISGHRSVSWYQQTPGQGLQFLFEYFSETQRNKGNFPGRFSGRQFSNSRSEMNVSTLELGDSALYLCASSLARDSSSGELFFGEGSRLTVL.

V gene TRBV4-2 combines with J gene TRBJ1-5, with unresolved D. Trimming took 3 bases from V and 0 from J, leaving 9 bases between them. The germline V gene has CDR1 LGHNA and CDR2 YNFKEQ. The CDR3 is 15 residues long. The CDR3 DNA is TGTGCCAGCAGCCAGACCTTTAATAGCAATCAGCCCCAGCATTTT. Its translation is CASSQTFNSNQPQHF.

The V gene is TRBV3-1, the J gene TRBJ2-2; the D call may be TRBD1 or TRBD2 (5 bases each). The germline V gene has CDR1 LGHDT and CDR2 YNNKEL (reference sequence). The CDR3 runs 14 residues. V was trimmed by 8 bases and J by 3 bases, leaving 13 bases between them. CDR3 nucleotides: TGTGCCAGCTGCCCCGTGGGGGACACCGGGGAGCTGTTTTTT. Protein sequence: CASCPVGDTGELFF.

The chain uses TRBV7-9 and TRBJ2-5; 7 bases agree with TRBD1. V lost 5 bases and J lost 5; bases outside the gene matches: 14. In germline, CDR1 is SEHNR, CDR2 FQNEAQ (reference sequence). The CDR3 runs to 16 residues. CDR3 in amino acids: CASSQFETGRFETQYF. In nucleotides, the CDR3 is TGTGCCAGCAGCCAGTTTGAGACAGGGCGGTTCGAGACCCAGTACTTC.